This T cell receptor beta chain comes out of a study of Ad26.COV2.S vaccination and SARS-CoV-2 variants. At the level of the study: Among those in the COV1001 Ad26.COV2.S trial arm was the donor. Donor got 5x10^10 or 1x10^11 viral particles of Ad26.COV2.S. General study findings and limits: Similar non-spike TCR breadth was seen in vaccine and placebo recipients. Overall T cell responses may have been underestimated by the analyses of TCR breadth and depth.

The repertoire was sequenced with immunoSEQ multiplex PCR; TCRdb's copy has only in-frame clones and lacks some. The table has under 550,000 clones, around 89% seen once. Ten or more counts support this clone. The target antigen is unknown. This sample's treatment: approximately 18 received Ad26.COV2.S at low or high dose, single or two shots; 5 received placebo; per-sample allocation not given. Samples analyzed were those drawn on day 63 after the first vaccine or placebo injection. The V end was cut by 5 bases, the J end by 9 bases, with 22 bases between. Per the germline V gene, CDR1 is SGHTA and CDR2 is FQGNSA. The CDR3 consists of 15 residues.

The chain uses TRBV7-2 and TRBJ1-1, with a possible D match to TRBD1 (5 bases). Specimen: peripheral blood, collected in a trial of Ad26.COV2.S vaccine versus placebo. The sequence derives from a person aged 18-65 years who received the Ad26.COV2.S COVID-19 vaccine or a placebo. CDR3 sequence (DNA): TGTGCCAGCAGCCCCATGGCACAATGGGGCAGAAAAGCTTTCTTT. This sequence encodes CASSPMAQWGRKAFF.